These 20 T cell receptor beta chains share one sample of origin, sequenced in a study of T cell responses to AZD1222 COVID-19 vaccine. The repertoire was sequenced with immunoSEQ multiplex PCR; TCRdb's copy has only in-frame clones and lacks some. The sample lists about 120,000 clones, approximately 84% occurring once. Specimen: peripheral blood, collected on day 0 of AZD1222 vaccination. Receptors originate from an adult in good health.

This chain connects TRBV20-1 to TRBJ1-6, with 7 bases identical to TRBD1. V lost 5 bases, J lost 6 bases, and 7 bases stayed unmatched. Germline CDR1 DFQATT, CDR2 SNEGSKA (reference sequence). The length of the CDR3 is 14 residues. CDR3 residues: CSAGEGTVNSPLHF. In DNA, the CDR3 is TGCAGTGCTGGTGAGGGGACAGTTAATTCACCCCTCCACTTT.

The V and J genes are TRBV5-1 and TRBJ1-1, with 11 bases lining up with TRBD1. Unmatched junction bases numbered 3, after V lost 6 bases and J lost 5 bases. This CDR3 is built from 13 residues. CDR1 and CDR2 from the germline V gene are SGHRS and YFSETQ. The DNA for the CDR3 is TGCGCCAGCATGGGGACAGGGGGAACTGAAGCTTTCTTT. Protein: CASMGTGGTEAFF.

The V call is TRBV7-9, the J call TRBJ1-2; 7 bases agree with TRBD1. CDR1 and CDR2 from the germline V gene are SEHNR and FQNEAQ (reference sequence). J was trimmed by 6 bases and V by 5 bases; bases with no gene match: 12. This CDR3 spans 15 amino acids. CDR3 protein: CASSLGQAGWDGYTF. The DNA for the CDR3 is TGTGCCAGCAGCCTCGGACAGGCCGGGTGGGATGGCTACACCTTC.

The chain has TRBV7-8 and TRBJ1-1; no definite D call. The CDR3 runs 14 residues. V was shortened by 1 base and J by 0 bases, with 6 bases between the two germline ends. Looked up from germline, CDR1 is SGHVS and CDR2 is FQNEAQ. The CDR3: CASSLVGVNTEAFF. CDR3 sequence (DNA): TGTGCCAGCAGCTTAGTCGGGGTGAACACTGAAGCTTTCTTT.

The chain links TRBV12-3 or TRBV12-4 to TRBJ2-7; 7 bases fit TRBD1. CDR3 size: 12 residues. Losses at the gene ends were 5 bases for V and 2 bases for J; bases not matched to a gene: 0. Here the CDR3 reads CASSRGPYEQYF. The CDR3 region has the DNA TGTGCCAGCAGTAGGGGGCCCTACGAGCAGTACTTC.

V is TRBV6-5 and J is TRBJ2-1; the D call may be TRBD1 or TRBD2 (5 bases each). The germline gives CDR1 MNHEY, CDR2 SVGAGI. The CDR3 spans 15 residues. Between the trimmed V and J ends, which lost 5 bases and 5 bases, there was a span of 16 bases. The CDR3 coding sequence is TGTGCCAGCAGTCACGGGACGCCAAACAACAATGAGCAGTTCTTC. The encoded protein is CASSHGTPNNNEQFF.

This chain connects TRBV5-1 to TRBJ2-7, with D possibly TRBD2 on 6 matching bases. The germline gives CDR1 SGHRS, CDR2 YFSETQ. Trimming shortened V by 4 bases and J by 5 bases, and 22 bases separated the two germline ends. The CDR3 spans 16 residues. In DNA, the CDR3 is TGCGCCAGCAGCACGCGTTCCCGGGAGATTAGGGACGAGCAGTACTTC. The encoded protein is CASSTRSREIRDEQYF.

This clone was seen a few times. This chain connects TRBV7-2 to TRBJ2-7; tentative D call: TRBD2 (5 bases). The CDR3 loop spans 15 amino acids. Germline V gene sequence: CDR1 SGHTA, CDR2 FQGNSA. Trimming pared 1 base from V and 2 bases from J, leaving 12 bases between. The CDR3: CASSLDAGGTYEQYF. CDR3 DNA sequence: TGTGCCAGCAGCTTAGACGCAGGAGGTACCTACGAGCAGTACTTC.

This clone was detected once. The V call is TRBV7-2, the J call TRBJ2-3; TRBD2 agrees at 9 bases. CDR3 length: 16 residues. V gave up 5 bases and J gave up 6 bases; unmatched junction bases: 12. Germline CDR1 SGHTA, CDR2 FQGNSA. CDR3 in amino acids: CASSRRVAGAADTQYF. For the CDR3, the DNA is TGTGCCAGCAGCCGTCGCGTAGCGGGAGCAGCCGATACGCAGTATTTT.

The rearrangement uses TRBV7-2 and TRBJ1-1; D not certain. Germline assignment: CDR1 SGHTA and CDR2 FQGNSA. This CDR3 contains 13 residues. Deletions cut 3 bases from V and 3 bases from J, with 8 bases between. Here the CDR3 DNA reads TGTGCCAGCAGCTTCTCGGGGTACACTGAAGCTTTCTTT. Translated, it gives CASSFSGYTEAFF.

This chain joins TRBV6-7 and TRBJ2-3; D might be TRBD1 or TRBD2, each matching 6 bases. TRBV6-7 belongs to the ORF category, with a function that is uncertain. CDR3 size: 18 residues. V was shortened by 2 bases and J by 4 bases, with 22 bases between the two germline ends. CDR3 region: CASSYIWGAKEASDTQYF. The CDR3 nucleotides are TGTGCCAGCAGTTACATCTGGGGGGCGAAAGAGGCCTCAGATACGCAGTATTTT.

The chain is built from TRBV6-5 and TRBJ2-4; 9 bases are shared with TRBD1. Trimming took 7 bases from V and 3 from J; bases not matched to a gene: 7. CDR3 length: 15 residues. Germline-derived CDR1 and CDR2 are MNHEY and SVGAGI. CDR3 protein: CASTPGQGGKNIQYF. Here the CDR3 DNA reads TGTGCCAGCACCCCGGGACAGGGTGGCAAAAACATTCAGTACTTC.

The chain has TRBV4-3 and TRBJ2-1, with TRBD2 identical over 7 bases. The CDR3 is made up of 16 amino acids. CDR1 is LGHNA, CDR2 YSLEER, per germline. The V gene end was trimmed by 3 bases and the J gene end by 9 bases; junction bases not matched to a gene: 14. The CDR3 DNA sequence: TGCGCCAGCAGCCACTGGGGGGTAGCGGGCCCTCCTGAGCAGTTCTTC. Translated, it gives CASSHWGVAGPPEQFF.

CDR3 amino acids: CASSRDRGGNEKLFF. The CDR3 DNA reads as TGCGCCAGCAGCAGGGACAGGGGAGGTAATGAAAAACTGTTTTTT. V gene TRBV5-1 combines with J gene TRBJ1-4; 10 bases map to TRBD1. This CDR3 is built from 15 residues. CDR1 and CDR2 (germline): SGHRS, YFSETQ. The trim removed 4 bases at V and 4 bases at J, leaving 4 bases unmatched.

As DNA, the CDR3 is TGTGCCAGCAGTGAAGTGCTCTCTGGAAACACCATATATTTT. This sequence encodes CASSEVLSGNTIYF. The chain is built from TRBV6-1 and TRBJ1-3; D gene uncertain. Germline values: CDR1 MNHNS, CDR2 SASEGT. The CDR3 contains 14 residues. Between the trimmed V and J ends, which lost 1 base and 0 bases, there was a span of 4 bases.

The CDR3 spells CASSSPKGWTGELFF. As DNA, the CDR3 is TGTGCCAGCAGCTCCCCTAAGGGCTGGACCGGGGAGCTGTTTTTT. This chain joins TRBV5-5 and TRBJ2-2; D is unresolved. Trimming removed 3 bases at V and 5 bases at J, with 14 bases between. The germline V gene encodes CDR1 SGHKS and CDR2 YYEKEE (reference sequence). The CDR3 consists of 15 residues.

This chain links TRBV5-1 with TRBJ2-4; D gene unclear. The length of the CDR3 is 17 residues. Trimming removed 0 bases from V and 6 bases from J, with 19 bases in between. Looked up from germline, CDR1 is SGHRS and CDR2 is YFSETQ. The CDR3 loop reads CASSLGRTISPTNIQYF. Here the CDR3 DNA reads TGCGCCAGCAGCTTGGGACGCACGATTTCCCCGACAAACATTCAGTACTTC.

In nucleotides, the CDR3 is TGTGCCAGCAGCCAAGTACCCGGGGAGCTGTTTTTT. Translated: CASSQVPGELFF. The chain employs TRBV3-1 (or the pseudogene TRBV3-2) and TRBJ2-2; the D is unclear. CDR1 and CDR2 from the germline V gene are LGHDT and YNNKEL (reference sequence). V shed 1 base and J shed 6 bases, with 3 bases lying between them. This CDR3 spans 12 amino acids.

The chain joins TRBV7-9 to TRBJ1-1; tentative D call: TRBD1 (6 bases). Looked up from germline, CDR1 is SEHNR and CDR2 is FQNEAQ (reference sequence). This CDR3 is built from 17 residues. V was clipped by 6 bases and J by 0 bases, with 20 bases between them. DNA for the CDR3: TGTGCCAGCAGACCGTCAGGGGAGGACAGACTGAACACTGAAGCTTTCTTT. It is translated as CASRPSGEDRLNTEAFF.

V gene TRBV4-2 combines with J gene TRBJ2-7, with D possibly TRBD2 on 5 matching bases. The ends were cut back, 1 base at V and 6 bases at J, with 10 bases in the middle. The V gene's germline CDR1 is LGHNA and CDR2 YNFKEQ. The CDR3 totals 13 residues. CDR3 amino acids: CASSQVGLVEQYF. The CDR3 bases are TGTGCCAGCAGCCAAGTAGGACTTGTCGAGCAGTACTTC.